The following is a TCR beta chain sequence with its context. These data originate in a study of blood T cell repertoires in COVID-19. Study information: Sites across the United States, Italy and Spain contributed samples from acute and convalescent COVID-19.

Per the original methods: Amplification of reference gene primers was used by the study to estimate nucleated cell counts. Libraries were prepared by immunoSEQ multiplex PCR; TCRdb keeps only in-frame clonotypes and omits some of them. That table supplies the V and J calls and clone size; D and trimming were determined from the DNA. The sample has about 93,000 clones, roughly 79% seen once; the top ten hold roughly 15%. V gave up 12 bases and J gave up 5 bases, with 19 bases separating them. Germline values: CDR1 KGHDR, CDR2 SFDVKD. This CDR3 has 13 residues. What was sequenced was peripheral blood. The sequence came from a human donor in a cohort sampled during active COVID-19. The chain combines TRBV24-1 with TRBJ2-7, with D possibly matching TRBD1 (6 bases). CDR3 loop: CAASTGPRDEQYF. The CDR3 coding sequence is TGTGCCGCCTCAACAGGGCCGCGGGACGAGCAGTACTTC.